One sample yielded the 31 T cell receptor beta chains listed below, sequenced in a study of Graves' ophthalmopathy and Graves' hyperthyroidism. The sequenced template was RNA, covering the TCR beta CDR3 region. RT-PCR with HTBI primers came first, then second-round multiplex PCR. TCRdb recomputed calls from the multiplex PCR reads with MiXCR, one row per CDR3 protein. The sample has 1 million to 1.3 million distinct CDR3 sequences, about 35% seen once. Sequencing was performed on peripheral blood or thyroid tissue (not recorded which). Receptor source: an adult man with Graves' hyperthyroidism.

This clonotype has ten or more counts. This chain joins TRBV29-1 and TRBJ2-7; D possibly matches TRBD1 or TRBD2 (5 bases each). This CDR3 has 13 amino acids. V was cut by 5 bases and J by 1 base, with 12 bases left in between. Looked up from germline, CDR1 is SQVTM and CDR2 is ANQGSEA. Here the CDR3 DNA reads TGCAGCGTTACCGGGACGGATTCCTACGAGCAGTACTTC. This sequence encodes CSVTGTDSYEQYF.

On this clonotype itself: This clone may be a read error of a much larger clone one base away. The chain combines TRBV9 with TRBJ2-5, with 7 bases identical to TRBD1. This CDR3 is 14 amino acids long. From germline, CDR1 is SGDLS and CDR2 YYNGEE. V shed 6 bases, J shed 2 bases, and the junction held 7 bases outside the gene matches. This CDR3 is CASNVPGQQETQYF. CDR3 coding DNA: TGTGCCAGCAACGTGCCGGGACAGCAAGAGACCCAGTACTTC.

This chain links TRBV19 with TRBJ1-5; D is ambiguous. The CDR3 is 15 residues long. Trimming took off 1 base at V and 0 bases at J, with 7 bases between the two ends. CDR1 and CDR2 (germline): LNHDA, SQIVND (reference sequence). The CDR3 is CASSIVGYSNQPQHF. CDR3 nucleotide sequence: TGTGCCAGTAGTATAGTTGGGTATAGCAATCAGCCCCAGCATTTT. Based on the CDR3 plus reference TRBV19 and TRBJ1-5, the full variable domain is DGGITQSPKYLFRKEGQNVTLSCEQNLNHDAMYWYRQDPGQGLRLIYYSQIVNDFQKGDIAEGYSVSREKKESFPLTVTSAQKNPTAFYLCASSIVGYSNQPQHFGDGTRLSIL.

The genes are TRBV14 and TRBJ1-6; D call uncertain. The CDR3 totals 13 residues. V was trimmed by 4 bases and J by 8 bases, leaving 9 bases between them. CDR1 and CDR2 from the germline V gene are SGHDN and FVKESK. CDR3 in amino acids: CASSPTSHSPLHF. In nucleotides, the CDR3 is TGTGCCAGCAGCCCAACTAGCCATTCACCCCTCCACTTT.

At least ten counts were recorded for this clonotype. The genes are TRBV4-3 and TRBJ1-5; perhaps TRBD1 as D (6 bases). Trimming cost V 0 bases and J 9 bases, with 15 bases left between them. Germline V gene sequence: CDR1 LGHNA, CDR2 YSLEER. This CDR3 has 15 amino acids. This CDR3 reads CASSQDEGELGPQHF. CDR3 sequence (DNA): TGCGCCAGCAGCCAAGATGAGGGGGAGTTAGGGCCCCAGCATTTT.

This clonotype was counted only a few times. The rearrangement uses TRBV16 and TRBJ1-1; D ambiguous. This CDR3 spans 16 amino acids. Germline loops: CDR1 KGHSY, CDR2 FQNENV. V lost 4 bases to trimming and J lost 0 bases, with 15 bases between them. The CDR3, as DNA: TGTGCCAGCAGCCCGATTCGGGTGGAAATGAACACTGAAGCTTTCTTT. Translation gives CASSPIRVEMNTEAFF.

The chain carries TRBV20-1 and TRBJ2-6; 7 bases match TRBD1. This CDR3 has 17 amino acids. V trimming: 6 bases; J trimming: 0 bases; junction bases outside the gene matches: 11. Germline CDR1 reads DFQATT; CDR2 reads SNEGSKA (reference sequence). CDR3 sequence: CSAPIQGPSSGANVLTF. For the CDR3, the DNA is TGCAGTGCCCCTATACAGGGGCCGAGCTCTGGGGCCAACGTCCTGACTTTC.

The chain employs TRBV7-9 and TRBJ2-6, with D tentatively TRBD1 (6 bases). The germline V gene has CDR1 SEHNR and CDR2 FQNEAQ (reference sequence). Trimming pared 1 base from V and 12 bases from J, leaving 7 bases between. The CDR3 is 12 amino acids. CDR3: CASSLEDSVLTF. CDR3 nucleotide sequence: TGTGCCAGCAGCTTAGAGGACAGCGTCCTGACTTTC.

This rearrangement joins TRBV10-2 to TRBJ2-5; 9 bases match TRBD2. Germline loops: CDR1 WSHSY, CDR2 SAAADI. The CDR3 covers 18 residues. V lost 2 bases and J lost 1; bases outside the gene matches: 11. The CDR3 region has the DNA TGCGCCAGCAGTGAGAGTTGGAGTTCTAGCGGGACCCAAGAGACCCAGTACTTC. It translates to CASSESWSSSGTQETQYF.

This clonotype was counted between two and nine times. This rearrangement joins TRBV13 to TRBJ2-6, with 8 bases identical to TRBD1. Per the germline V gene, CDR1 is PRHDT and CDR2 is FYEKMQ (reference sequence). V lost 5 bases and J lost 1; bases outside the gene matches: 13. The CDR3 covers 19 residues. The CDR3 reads CASSPQGQVGLSGANVLTF. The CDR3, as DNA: TGTGCCAGCAGCCCCCAGGGACAGGTTGGGCTATCTGGGGCCAACGTCCTGACTTTC. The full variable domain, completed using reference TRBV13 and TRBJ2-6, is AAGVIQSPRHLIKEKRETATLKCYPIPRHDTVYWYQQGPGQDPQFLISFYEKMQSDKGSIPDRFSAQQFSDYHSELNMSSLELGDSALYFCASSPQGQVGLSGANVLTFGAGSRLTVL.

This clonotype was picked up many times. The CDR3 reads CSASTGVNQPQHF. DNA of the CDR3: TGCAGTGCTAGCACAGGTGTAAATCAGCCCCAGCATTTT. This chain connects TRBV20-1 to TRBJ1-5; maybe TRBD1 (5 bases). Germline-derived CDR1 and CDR2 are DFQATT and SNEGSKA (reference sequence). The CDR3 consists of 13 residues. The ends were cut back, 3 bases at V and 4 bases at J, with 10 bases in the middle.

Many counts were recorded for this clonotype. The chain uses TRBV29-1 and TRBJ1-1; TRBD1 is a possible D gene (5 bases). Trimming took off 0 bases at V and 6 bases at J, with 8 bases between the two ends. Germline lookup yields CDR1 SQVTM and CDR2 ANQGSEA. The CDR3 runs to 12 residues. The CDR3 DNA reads TGCAGCGTTGAAGAGGGGCAGGCTGAAGCTTTCTTT. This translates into CSVEEGQAEAFF.

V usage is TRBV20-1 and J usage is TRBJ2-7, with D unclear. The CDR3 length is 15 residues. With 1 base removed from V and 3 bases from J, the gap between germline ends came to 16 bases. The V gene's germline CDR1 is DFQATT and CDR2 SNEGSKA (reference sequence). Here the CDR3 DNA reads TGCAGTGCTAGAGTCTCGTTACCCCTTTACTACGAGCAGTACTTC. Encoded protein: CSARVSLPLYYEQYF.

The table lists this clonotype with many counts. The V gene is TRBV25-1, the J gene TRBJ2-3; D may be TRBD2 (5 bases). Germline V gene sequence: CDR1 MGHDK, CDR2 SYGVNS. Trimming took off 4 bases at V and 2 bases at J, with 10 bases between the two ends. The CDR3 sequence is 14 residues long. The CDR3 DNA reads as TGTGCCAGCAGTGTGGGAGTGACCACAGATACGCAGTATTTT. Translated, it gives CASSVGVTTDTQYF.

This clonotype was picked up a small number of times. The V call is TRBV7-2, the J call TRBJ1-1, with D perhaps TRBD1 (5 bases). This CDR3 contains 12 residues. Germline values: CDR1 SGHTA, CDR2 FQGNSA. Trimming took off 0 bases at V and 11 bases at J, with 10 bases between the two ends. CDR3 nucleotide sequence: TGTGCCAGCAGCTTAGCCAGGGAGACGGCTTTCTTT. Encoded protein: CASSLARETAFF. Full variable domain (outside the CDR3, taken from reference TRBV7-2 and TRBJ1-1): GAGVSQSPSNKVTEKGKDVELRCDPISGHTALYWYRQSLGQGLEFLIYFQGNSAPDKSGLPSDRFSAERTGGSVSTLTIQRTQQEDSAVYLCASSLARETAFFGQGTRLTVV.

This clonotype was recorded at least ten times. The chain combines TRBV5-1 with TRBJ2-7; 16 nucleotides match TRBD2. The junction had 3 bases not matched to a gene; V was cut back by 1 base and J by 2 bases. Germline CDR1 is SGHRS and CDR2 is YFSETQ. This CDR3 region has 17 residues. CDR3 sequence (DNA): TGCGCCAGCAGCTTGACAGGGACTAGCGGGGGGGCCTACGAGCAGTACTTC. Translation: CASSLTGTSGGAYEQYF.

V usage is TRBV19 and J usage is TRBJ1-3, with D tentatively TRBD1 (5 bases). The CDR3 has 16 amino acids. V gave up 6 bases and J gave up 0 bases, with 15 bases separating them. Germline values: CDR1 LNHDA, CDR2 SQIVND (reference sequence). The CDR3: CASRAPDKLSGNTIYF. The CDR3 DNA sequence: TGTGCCAGTAGGGCCCCGGACAAGCTCTCTGGAAACACCATATATTTT.

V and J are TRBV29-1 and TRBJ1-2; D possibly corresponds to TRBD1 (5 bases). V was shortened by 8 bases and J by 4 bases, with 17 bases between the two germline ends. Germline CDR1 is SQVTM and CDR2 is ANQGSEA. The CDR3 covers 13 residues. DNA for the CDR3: TGCAGCAGTTCCCCCGGGACCCTCTATGGCTACACCTTC. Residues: CSSSPGTLYGYTF.

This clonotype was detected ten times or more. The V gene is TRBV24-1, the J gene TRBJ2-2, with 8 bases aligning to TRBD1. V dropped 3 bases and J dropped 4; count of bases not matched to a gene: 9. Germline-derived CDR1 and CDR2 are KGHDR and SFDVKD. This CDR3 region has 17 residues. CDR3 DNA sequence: TGTGCCACCAGTGATACCCTTGGACAGGGAGGCACCGGGGAGCTGTTTTTT. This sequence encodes CATSDTLGQGGTGELFF.

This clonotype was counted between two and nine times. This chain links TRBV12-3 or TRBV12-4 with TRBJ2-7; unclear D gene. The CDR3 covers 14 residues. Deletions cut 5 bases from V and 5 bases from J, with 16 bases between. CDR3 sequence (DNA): TGTGCCAGCAGTACGAAATCTACTATCGACGAGCAGTACTTC. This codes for CASSTKSTIDEQYF.

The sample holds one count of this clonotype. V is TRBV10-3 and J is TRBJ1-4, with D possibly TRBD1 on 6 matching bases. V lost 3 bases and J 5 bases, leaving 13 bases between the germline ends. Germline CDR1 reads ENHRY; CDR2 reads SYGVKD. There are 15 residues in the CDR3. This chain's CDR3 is CAISDEDRMNEKLFF. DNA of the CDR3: TGTGCCATCAGTGATGAAGACAGGATGAATGAAAAACTGTTTTTT.

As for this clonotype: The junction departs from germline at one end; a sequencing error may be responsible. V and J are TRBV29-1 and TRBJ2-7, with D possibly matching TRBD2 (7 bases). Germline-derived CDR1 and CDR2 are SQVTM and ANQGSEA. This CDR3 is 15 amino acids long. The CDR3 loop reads CSVDDGGPLTGELYF. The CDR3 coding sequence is TGCAGCGTTGATGACGGGGGGCCGTTGACCGGGGAGCTGTACTTC.

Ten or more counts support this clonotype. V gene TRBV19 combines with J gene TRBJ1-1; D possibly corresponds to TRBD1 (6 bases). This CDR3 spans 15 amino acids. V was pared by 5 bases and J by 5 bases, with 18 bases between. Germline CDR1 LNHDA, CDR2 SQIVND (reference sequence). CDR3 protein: CASSPGARVWTEAFF. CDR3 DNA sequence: TGTGCCAGTAGTCCGGGGGCCCGCGTCTGGACTGAAGCTTTCTTT.

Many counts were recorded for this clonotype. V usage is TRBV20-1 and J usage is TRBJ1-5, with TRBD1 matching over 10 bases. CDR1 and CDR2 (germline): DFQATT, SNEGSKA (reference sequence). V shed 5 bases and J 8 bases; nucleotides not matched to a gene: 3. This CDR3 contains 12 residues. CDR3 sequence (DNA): TGCAGTGCTGCCGGGACAGGGGAGCCCCAGCATTTT. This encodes CSAAGTGEPQHF.

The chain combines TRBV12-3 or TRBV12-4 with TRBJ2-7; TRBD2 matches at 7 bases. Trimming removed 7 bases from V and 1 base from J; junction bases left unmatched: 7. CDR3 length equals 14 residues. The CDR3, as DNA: TGTGCCAGCAATGAAGCGGGGCCATCCTACGAGCAGTACTTC. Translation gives CASNEAGPSYEQYF.

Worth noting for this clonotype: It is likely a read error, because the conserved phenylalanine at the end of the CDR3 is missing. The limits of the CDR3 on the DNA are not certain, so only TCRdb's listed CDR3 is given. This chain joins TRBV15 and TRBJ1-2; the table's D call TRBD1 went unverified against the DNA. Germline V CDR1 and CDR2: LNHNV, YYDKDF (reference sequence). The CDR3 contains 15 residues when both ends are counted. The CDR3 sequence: CATSSLSLGDSGNTL.

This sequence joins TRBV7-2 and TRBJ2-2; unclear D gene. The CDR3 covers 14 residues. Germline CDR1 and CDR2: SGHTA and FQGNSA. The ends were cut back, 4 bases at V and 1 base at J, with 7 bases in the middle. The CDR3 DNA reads TGTGCCAGCAGCTCAATCCTGAACACCGGGGAGCTGTTTTTT. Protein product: CASSSILNTGELFF.

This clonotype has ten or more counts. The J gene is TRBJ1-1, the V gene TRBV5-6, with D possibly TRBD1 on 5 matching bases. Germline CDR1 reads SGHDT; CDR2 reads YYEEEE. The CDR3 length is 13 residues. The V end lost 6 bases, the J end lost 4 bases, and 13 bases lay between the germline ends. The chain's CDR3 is CASTPQGGTEAFF. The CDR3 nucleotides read TGTGCCAGCACCCCCCAGGGTGGCACTGAAGCTTTCTTT.

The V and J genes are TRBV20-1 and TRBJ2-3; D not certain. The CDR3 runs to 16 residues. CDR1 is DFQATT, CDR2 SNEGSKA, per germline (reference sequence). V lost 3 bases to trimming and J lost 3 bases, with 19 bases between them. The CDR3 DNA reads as TGCAGTGCTAGTAGATCTGGGATAAGTGGGACAGATACGCAGTATTTT. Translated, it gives CSASRSGISGTDTQYF.

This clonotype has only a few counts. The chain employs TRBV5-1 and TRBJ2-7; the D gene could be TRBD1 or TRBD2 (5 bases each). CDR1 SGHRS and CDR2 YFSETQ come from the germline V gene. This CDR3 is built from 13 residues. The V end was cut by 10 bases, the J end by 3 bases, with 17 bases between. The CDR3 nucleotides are TGCGCCGGACCGGGACGGATTTACTACGAGCAGTACTTC. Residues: CAGPGRIYYEQYF.

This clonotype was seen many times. The CDR3 loop reads CASRPGPANSPLHF. The CDR3 DNA reads as TGTGCCAGCAGGCCGGGACCTGCTAATTCACCCCTCCACTTT. The chain joins TRBV2 to TRBJ1-6; D perhaps matches TRBD1 (5 bases). CDR3 size: 14 residues. The germline V and J ends were trimmed by 6 bases and 6 bases, with 12 bases remaining between them. CDR1 is SNHLY and CDR2 is FYNNEI in the germline V gene.